These 28 T cell receptor beta chains were all obtained from the same sample, sequenced in a study of cytomegalovirus exposure and HLA in healthy donors. Amplification used 60 Vbeta primers and 13 Jbeta primers. Data came from immunoSEQ multiplex PCR; TCRdb stores just in-frame clones and leaves some out. In the table there are some 100,000 clones, roughly four fifths of which are singletons. Sample: PBMCs. These receptors came from a male donor in good health and CMV-seropositive.

This clone was seen more than once but under ten times. The V call is TRBV10-3, the J call TRBJ2-3; 11 bases agree with TRBD1. With 6 bases clipped from V and 1 base from J, the junction kept 3 bases outside the gene matches. In germline, CDR1 is ENHRY, CDR2 SYGVKD. The CDR3 contains 15 residues. The CDR3, as DNA: TGTGCCATCAGGGGGACAGGGGGAGGCACAGATACGCAGTATTTT. As protein: CAIRGTGGGTDTQYF.

The J gene is TRBJ1-4, the V gene TRBV19, with 11 positions matching TRBD1. This CDR3 comprises 14 residues. Per germline, CDR1 LNHDA and CDR2 SQIVND (reference sequence). V lost 8 bases and J lost 6; bases outside the gene matches: 5. CDR3 amino acids: CASAPGQGDEKLFF. Written as DNA, the CDR3 is TGTGCCAGTGCGCCGGGACAGGGGGATGAAAAACTGTTTTTT.

The chain links TRBV7-9 to TRBJ2-1; D is undetermined. V was trimmed by 1 base and J by 4 bases, leaving 8 bases between them. Germline CDR1 is SEHNR and CDR2 is FQNEAQ (reference sequence). CDR3 length equals 14 residues. The CDR3 sequence: CASSLVNRYNEQFF. CDR3 sequence (DNA): TGTGCCAGCAGCTTAGTTAACAGATACAATGAGCAGTTCTTC. The full variable domain, its missing parts supplied by reference TRBV7-9 and TRBJ2-1, is DTGVSQNPRHKITKRGQNVTFRCDPISEHNRLYWYRQTLGQGPEFLTYFQNEAQLEKSRLLSDRFSAERPKGSFSTLEIQRTEQGDSAMYLCASSLVNRYNEQFFGPGTRLTVL.

This clone was found a few times. The chain joins TRBV4-2 to TRBJ2-7, with 10 bases that match TRBD2. Germline CDR1 reads LGHNA; CDR2 reads YNFKEQ. This CDR3 has 18 residues. J was trimmed by 0 bases and V by 0 bases; bases with no gene match: 8. CDR3 coding DNA: TGTGCCAGCAGCCAAGATTCGCTAGCGGGGGAGCGCTCCTACGAGCAGTACTTC. It yields the protein CASSQDSLAGERSYEQYF.

This rearrangement joins TRBV27 to TRBJ1-1, with D possibly being TRBD1 (6 bases). V lost 5 bases and J 4 bases, leaving 17 bases between the germline ends. The CDR3 consists of 15 residues. Germline V CDR1 and CDR2: MNHEY, SMNVEV (reference sequence). The CDR3 reads CASSPTYRALTEAFF. The CDR3 coding sequence is TGTGCCAGCAGTCCGACCTACAGGGCCCTCACTGAAGCTTTCTTT.

This CDR3 reads CAISGGGTGHEQYF. CDR3 nucleotide sequence: TGTGCCATCAGCGGGGGAGGGACAGGCCACGAGCAGTACTTC. The V gene is TRBV10-3, the J gene TRBJ2-7, with D possibly being TRBD1 (8 bases). Between the trimmed V and J ends, which lost 6 bases and 5 bases, there was a span of 17 bases. The length of the CDR3 is 14 residues. CDR1 is ENHRY and CDR2 is SYGVKD in the germline V gene.

This chain's CDR3 is CASSDPQGANLAFF. The CDR3 DNA is TGCGCCAGCAGCGACCCCCAGGGGGCGAATCTAGCTTTCTTT. The rearrangement uses TRBV5-1 and TRBJ1-1, with 8 bases identical to TRBD1. CDR1 and CDR2 (germline): SGHRS, YFSETQ. The CDR3 is 14 amino acids. J lost 10 bases, V lost 4 bases, and 12 bases had no gene match.

The rearrangement uses TRBV2 and TRBJ2-3; 9 nucleotides agree with TRBD2. The germline V gene has CDR1 SNHLY and CDR2 FYNNEI. CDR3 length equals 16 residues. V gave up 6 bases and J gave up 0 bases; unmatched junction bases: 7. The CDR3 coding sequence is TGTGCCAGCAGGGGGGCTAGCGGGGCAAGCACAGATACGCAGTATTTT. Translating gives CASRGASGASTDTQYF. The full variable domain, in which reference TRBV2 and TRBJ2-3 provide the parts outside the CDR3, is EPEVTQTPSHQVTQMGQEVILRCVPISNHLYFYWYRQILGQKVEFLVSFYNNEISEKSEIFDDQFSVERPDGSNFTLKIRSTKLEDSAMYFCASRGASGASTDTQYFGPGTRLTVL.

The rearrangement uses TRBV19 and TRBJ2-7; TRBD1 matches 9 bases. CDR1 and CDR2 (germline): LNHDA, SQIVND (reference sequence). Trimming cost V 5 bases and J 0 bases; bases outside gene matches: 5. The CDR3 spans 15 residues. The CDR3 region has the DNA TGTGCCAGTAGTGGGGGACAGGGAAGCTCCTACGAGCAGTACTTC. Amino acids: CASSGGQGSSYEQYF.

V gene TRBV29-1 combines with J gene TRBJ1-1, with D perhaps matching TRBD1 (5 bases). Trimming stripped 4 bases from V and 8 bases from J, with 20 bases between. In germline, CDR1 is SQVTM, CDR2 ANQGSEA. CDR3 size: 14 residues. CDR3 in amino acids: CSVVTVTNGAEAFF. CDR3 DNA sequence: TGCAGCGTTGTGACAGTCACCAATGGGGCAGAAGCTTTCTTT.

J is TRBJ1-1 and V is TRBV11-2; D is undetermined. Looked up from germline, CDR1 is SGHAT and CDR2 is FQNNGV. The CDR3 consists of 11 residues. Trimming cost V 3 bases and J 8 bases, with 7 bases left between them. This CDR3 reads CASSFPREAFF. Here the CDR3 DNA reads TGTGCCAGCAGCTTCCCGAGAGAAGCTTTCTTT.

This chain connects TRBV11-2 to TRBJ2-7; 11 bases line up with TRBD2. The CDR3 is 18 residues long. Looked up from germline, CDR1 is SGHAT and CDR2 is FQNNGV. V shed 3 bases and J 9 bases; nucleotides not matched to a gene: 19. As DNA, the CDR3 is TGTGCCAGCAGCTTGGTAAGACTAGCGGGGCCCCCAGACGGGGCGCAGTACTTC. This gives the protein CASSLVRLAGPPDGAQYF.

This chain joins TRBV19 and TRBJ1-1; TRBD1 might be the D (6 bases). Trimming stripped 2 bases from V and 1 base from J, with 11 bases between. Germline assignment: CDR1 LNHDA and CDR2 SQIVND (reference sequence). The CDR3 is 15 residues long. CDR3 sequence reads: CASSISAGANTEAFF. The CDR3 DNA reads TGTGCCAGTAGTATATCAGCAGGGGCGAACACTGAAGCTTTCTTT.

The chain has TRBV27 and TRBJ1-1; possible D gene TRBD1, 6 bases. The CDR3 contains 15 residues. Looked up from germline, CDR1 is MNHEY and CDR2 is SMNVEV (reference sequence). The V gene lost 1 base and the J gene lost 1 base, with 10 bases spanning the gap. CDR3 coding DNA: TGTGCCAGCAGTTTATACGGGACAAGGAACACTGAAGCTTTCTTT. It translates to CASSLYGTRNTEAFF.

The chain recombines TRBV5-1 with TRBJ2-2; D unclear. V was cut by 4 bases and J by 0 bases, with 4 bases left in between. From germline, CDR1 is SGHRS and CDR2 YFSETQ. This CDR3 region has 13 residues. This chain's CDR3 is CASSEANTGELFF. The CDR3 DNA follows: TGCGCCAGCAGCGAGGCGAACACCGGGGAGCTGTTTTTT.

CDR3 protein: CASSYFTGAAALEAFF. CDR3 nucleotides: TGTGCCAGCAGTTACTTTACAGGGGCCGCCGCCCTTGAAGCTTTCTTT. This chain joins TRBV6-5 and TRBJ1-1; 7 nucleotides agree with TRBD1. The CDR3 spans 16 residues. Trimming cost V 1 base and J 7 bases; bases outside gene matches: 12. Germline V gene sequence: CDR1 MNHEY, CDR2 SVGAGI.

This chain's CDR3 is CASTRDRTGTEAFF. The CDR3 bases are TGTGCCAGTACCCGAGACAGGACGGGCACTGAAGCTTTCTTT. V is TRBV19 and J is TRBJ1-1, with D possibly TRBD1 on 6 matching bases. The CDR3 covers 14 residues. The germline V gene encodes CDR1 LNHDA and CDR2 SQIVND (reference sequence). Trimming shortened V by 7 bases and J by 4 bases, and 16 bases separated the two germline ends.

The table lists this clone with a few counts. The gene calls are TRBV27 and TRBJ2-7, with 8 bases aligning to TRBD1. Looked up from germline, CDR1 is MNHEY and CDR2 is SMNVEV (reference sequence). The length of the CDR3 is 15 residues. V gave up 0 bases and J gave up 1 base; unmatched junction bases: 2. The DNA of the CDR3 is TGTGCCAGCAGTTTATCCCGGGACAGGTCCTACGAGCAGTACTTC. The encoded protein is CASSLSRDRSYEQYF.

The rearrangement links TRBV5-8 to TRBJ2-2; 8 positions agree with TRBD1. CDR3 length: 15 amino acids. J gave up 5 bases and V 2 bases, and 5 bases lay outside the gene matches. CDR1 is SGHTS, CDR2 YDEGEE, per germline. Here the CDR3 DNA reads TGTGCCAGCAGCTTTTACGGGACAGGAACCGGGGAGCTGTTTTTT. Translated: CASSFYGTGTGELFF.

The chain combines TRBV10-3 with TRBJ1-5; TRBD1 is a possible D gene (5 bases). V lost 3 bases to trimming and J lost 4 bases, with 13 bases between them. Germline V lookup: CDR1 ENHRY, CDR2 SYGVKD. The CDR3 runs to 15 residues. The CDR3 DNA is TGTGCCATCAGTGACGGGCCTGGGGGGAATCAGCCCCAGCATTTT. The encoded protein is CAISDGPGGNQPQHF.

Ten or more counts support this clone. The chain is built from TRBV19 and TRBJ1-1; a weak D match, TRBD1 (6 bases). The CDR3 loop spans 14 amino acids. Deletions cut 6 bases from V and 1 base from J, with 12 bases between. Germline CDR1 reads LNHDA; CDR2 reads SQIVND (reference sequence). The CDR3 sequence: CASSPDSWNTEAFF. In nucleotides, the CDR3 is TGTGCCAGTAGCCCGGACAGTTGGAACACTGAAGCTTTCTTT. Based on the CDR3 plus reference TRBV19 and TRBJ1-1, the full variable domain is DGGITQSPKYLFRKEGQNVTLSCEQNLNHDAMYWYRQDPGQGLRLIYYSQIVNDFQKGDIAEGYSVSREKKESFPLTVTSAQKNPTAFYLCASSPDSWNTEAFFGQGTRLTVV.

The CDR3, as DNA: TGTGCCAGCAGCTTAGTGGGTAGGACAGGGGCCAACGTCCTGACTTTC. The encoded protein is CASSLVGRTGANVLTF. The rearrangement joins TRBV7-9 to TRBJ2-6, with D possibly being TRBD1 (5 bases). The CDR3 consists of 16 residues. Germline CDR1 reads SEHNR; CDR2 reads FQNEAQ (reference sequence). Trimming stripped 1 base from V and 4 bases from J, with 11 bases between.

This rearrangement joins TRBV6-6 to TRBJ1-5; D perhaps matches TRBD1 (5 bases). The germline V and J ends were trimmed by 6 bases and 1 base, with 13 bases remaining between them. CDR1 MNHNY and CDR2 SVGAGI come from the germline V gene (reference sequence). This CDR3 spans 15 amino acids. Here the CDR3 reads CASRGEGESNQPQHF. The DNA of the CDR3 is TGTGCCAGCAGAGGGGAAGGTGAGAGCAATCAGCCCCAGCATTTT.

This chain connects TRBV4-2 to TRBJ1-1; D perhaps matches TRBD1 (5 bases). Trimming shortened V by 4 bases and J by 3 bases, and 9 bases separated the two germline ends. CDR1 and CDR2 from the germline V gene are LGHNA and YNFKEQ. This CDR3 has 13 residues. CDR3 sequence reads: CASSPPGDTEAFF. The CDR3 DNA sequence: TGTGCCAGCAGCCCCCCGGGGGACACTGAAGCTTTCTTT.

The J gene is TRBJ1-2, the V gene TRBV4-3; a weak D match, TRBD1 (5 bases). CDR3 length: 16 amino acids. Trimming cost V 0 bases and J 4 bases, with 15 bases left between them. CDR1 is LGHNA and CDR2 is YSLEER in the germline V gene. This CDR3 is CASSQDRGGTIYGYTF. For the CDR3, the DNA is TGCGCCAGCAGCCAAGATCGGGGAGGGACTATCTATGGCTACACCTTC.

The J gene is TRBJ2-7, the V gene TRBV6-1, with TRBD1 matching 8 bases. Germline CDR1 and CDR2: MNHNS and SASEGT. The CDR3 sequence is 15 residues long. Unmatched junction bases numbered 7, after V lost 6 bases and J lost 0 bases. DNA for the CDR3: TGTGCCAGCAGACAACAGGGACAGGCCTCCTACGAGCAGTACTTC. Its translation: CASRQQGQASYEQYF.

This clone was detected only once. The V call is TRBV15, the J call TRBJ2-7; 7 bases map to TRBD2. The germline gives CDR1 LNHNV, CDR2 YYDKDF (reference sequence). Unmatched junction bases numbered 7, after V lost 0 bases and J lost 5 bases. CDR3 length: 15 residues. The chain's CDR3 is CATSRDDTSADEQYF. The CDR3 region has the DNA TGTGCCACCAGCAGAGATGATACTAGCGCGGACGAGCAGTACTTC. Based on the CDR3 plus reference TRBV15 and TRBJ2-7, the full variable domain is DAMVIQNPRYQVTQFGKPVTLSCSQTLNHNVMYWYQQKSSQAPKLLFHYYDKDFNNEADTPDNFQSRRPNTSFCFLDIRSPGLGDTAMYLCATSRDDTSADEQYFGPGTRLTVT.

This clone showed up just a few times. This chain uses TRBV5-4 with TRBJ1-4; TRBD1 matches 8 bases. After removal of 3 bases from V and 7 bases from J, the junction contained 5 bases not matched to a gene. CDR1 and CDR2 (germline): SGHNT, YYREEE (reference sequence). The CDR3 has 14 amino acids. The CDR3 DNA follows: TGTGCCAGCAGCTCTGACAGGGGCAGTGAAAAACTGTTTTTT. This sequence encodes CASSSDRGSEKLFF. The entire variable domain, with the rest obtained from reference TRBV5-4 and TRBJ1-4, is as follows: ETGVTQSPTHLIKTRGQQVTLRCSSQSGHNTVSWYQQALGQGPQFIFQYYREEENGRGNFPPRFSGLQFPNYSSELNVNALELDDSALYLCASSSDRGSEKLFFGSGTQLSVL.